The source of this TCR beta chain is a study of T cell responses to AZD1222 COVID-19 vaccine. V dropped 5 bases and J dropped 5 bases, with 10 bases sitting between them. Germline V gene data show CDR1 as SGHVS and CDR2 as FQNEAQ. The CDR3 covers 12 residues. Findings and caveats of the study: Nearly half of spike-specific TCRs reportedly target variant regions that are unmutated in the B.1.351 and B.1.1.7 variants.

Produced via immunoSEQ multiplex PCR; TCRdb's table is partial and in-frame only. The sample comprises 150,000 or so clones, around nine tenths of which are singletons, and 1.4% rests with the top ten. About this clone: Its antigen is not known.

The sample consisted of peripheral blood, taken on day 0 of AZD1222 vaccination. The chain joins TRBV7-8 to TRBJ2-7; D unresolved. The sequence was collected from an adult in good health. The CDR3 sequence is CASSPPGHEQYF. As DNA, the CDR3 is TGTGCCAGCAGCCCTCCAGGCCACGAGCAGTACTTC.